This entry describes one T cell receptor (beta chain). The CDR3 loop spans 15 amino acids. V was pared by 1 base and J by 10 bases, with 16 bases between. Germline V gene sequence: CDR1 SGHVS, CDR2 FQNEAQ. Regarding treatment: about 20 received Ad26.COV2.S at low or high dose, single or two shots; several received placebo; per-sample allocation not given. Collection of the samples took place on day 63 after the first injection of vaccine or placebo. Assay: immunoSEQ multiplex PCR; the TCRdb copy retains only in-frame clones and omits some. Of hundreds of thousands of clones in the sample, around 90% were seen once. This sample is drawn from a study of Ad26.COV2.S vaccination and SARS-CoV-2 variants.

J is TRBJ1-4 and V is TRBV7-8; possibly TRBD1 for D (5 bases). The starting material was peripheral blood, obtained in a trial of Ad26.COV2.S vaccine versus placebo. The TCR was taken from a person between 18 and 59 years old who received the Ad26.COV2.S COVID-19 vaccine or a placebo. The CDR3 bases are TGTGCCAGCAGCTTAGTACCGGACCCGGGGGGAAAACTGTTTTTT. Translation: CASSLVPDPGGKLFF.